This TCR beta chain was recorded in a study of OX40 agonist ivuxolimab in advanced cancers. Notes on the research overall: The costimulatory receptor OX40 (CD134) was targeted by ivuxolimab, a fully human IgG2 agonistic monoclonal antibody. Intravenous ivuxolimab was administered to patients every 2 weeks at six dose levels: 0.01, 0.1, 0.3, 1.5, 3 and 10 mg/kg. Of the roughly 50 dose-escalation patients, hepatocellular carcinoma was present in 19, melanoma in some 15, renal cell carcinoma in 9 and head and neck cancer in 9. In the dose-escalation cohort, roughly four fifths of patients were male, and the mean age was approximately 60 years, with a range of roughly 20 to 80. Patients were allowed to have had prior anti-PD-1, anti-PD-L1 or anti-CTLA-4 therapy, and roughly 40% of the dose-escalation patients had been treated with checkpoint inhibitors. Three dose-escalation patients achieved partial responses, one with hepatocellular carcinoma and two with cutaneous melanoma. Peripheral TCRbeta sequencing was intended to test whether TCR sequence diversity was altered and clonal T-cell expansion was caused by ivuxolimab. The paper reports the monotherapy dose-escalation portion (N of about 47 patients) of the phase I ivuxolimab trial. Beyond this particular receptor, the publication reports: Low levels of normalized T-cell clonal expansion were also seen in some patients who did not respond. At doses from 0.1 to 3.0 mg/kg, clonal expansion was seen in both CD4+ and CD8+ blood T cells between baseline and week 6. In the 0.1-3.0 mg/kg groups, partial responders had among the lowest normalized peripheral clonal expansion, particularly in CD8+ T cells. After ivuxolimab, expanded clones were on average more numerous among CD8+ T cells than among CD4+ T cells. Which antigens the clonally expanded peripheral T cells were specific for was not determined.

Genomic DNA was extracted from sorted cells for sequencing of the TCRbeta CDR3 region. The immunoSEQ Assay was used to sequence the TCRbeta CDR3 regions. TCRdb's version of the immuneACCESS table is confined to in-frame rearrangements and falls short of the full clone set. An unresolved V gene accounts for under half of the shortfall where checked; the remainder is of unknown origin. The sample table holds 45,000 to 55,000 clones, of which approximately 88% were seen once. Of the sample, 14% falls within the top ten clones. The trial excluded patients who had a history of autoimmune disease or who were on systemic immunosuppression. Peripheral blood for TCR sequencing was collected from all dose cohorts at baseline, on cycle 4 day 1, and on cycle 7 day 1. The samples were taken from a phase I, first-in-human, multicenter, open-label dose-escalation trial of ivuxolimab. Adults with locally advanced or metastatic melanoma, renal cell carcinoma, hepatocellular carcinoma or head and neck squamous cell carcinoma were enrolled in the trial. CD4+ and CD8+ T cells were sorted separately from peripheral blood before TCR sequencing.

Regarding this clone: Which antigen it targets is not known. No base quality information exists; no much larger clone differs at one position.

From its cysteine to its phenylalanine, the CDR3 spans 17 amino acids. CDR3 DNA is the only sequence kept; it has 51 bases, read in frame from the first base. The germline V gene provides CDR1 SGHDN and CDR2 FVKESK. Clipping removes 2 bases from V and 2 bases from J, with 5 as the unmatched junction base count. The TCR was taken from an adult with an advanced solid tumor such as melanoma, head and neck, liver or kidney cancer. The V and J segments used are TRBV14 and TRBJ2-1; 11 bases in the middle match TRBD2. This sample comprised CD4+ or CD8+ T cells sorted from blood, obtained in a trial of the OX40 agonist ivuxolimab. In nucleotides, the sequence is TGTGCCAGCAGCCAAACACCGGGACTAGCGGCCTACAATGAGCAGTTCTTC. It is translated as CASSQTPGLAAYNEQFF.